These T cell receptor beta chains were read from a single sample in a study of early T cells in non-severe SARS-CoV-2 infection. TCRdb re-derived calls from the 5' RACE reads in MiXCR, one entry per CDR3 protein. The sample records roughly 43,000 distinct CDR3 sequences, about 23% being singletons. Source: whole blood, taken at baseline. The receptors originated from an adult who was a healthcare worker with PCR-confirmed SARS-CoV-2 infection or an uninfected control (not recorded which). Both conserved end residues are part of each CDR3. D genes are given only for firm matches. Clone size, where shown, is once, few, many, or a class for clones that have expanded.

D gene,J gene,clone size,V gene,CDR3 protein,CDR3 DNA
NA,TRBJ2-2,NA,TRBV11-3,CASSLVNSNTGELFF,TGTGCCAGCAGCTTAGTTAATTCAAACACCGGGGAGCTGTTTTTT
NA,TRBJ2-1,medium-sized,TRBV12-3/TRBV12-4,CASSLLFEQFF,TGTGCCAGCAGTTTACTTTTCGAGCAGTTCTTC
NA,TRBJ2-1,NA,TRBV12-5,CASGLWQGFDNEQFF,TGTGCTAGTGGTTTATGGCAGGGTTTTGACAATGAGCAGTTCTTC
TRBD1,TRBJ1-1,NA,TRBV5-4,CASSLQGVNTEAFF,TGTGCCAGCAGCTTGCAGGGGGTGAACACTGAAGCTTTCTTT
NA,TRBJ2-7,NA,TRBV5-1,CASSSTNSYEQYF,TGCGCCAGCAGCTCCACGAACTCCTACGAGCAGTACTTC
TRBD1,TRBJ2-7,NA,TRBV20-1,CSAKGAFTYEQYF,TGCAGTGCCAAGGGGGCCTTTACCTACGAGCAGTACTTC
TRBD2,TRBJ2-4,few,TRBV18,CASSPTIRGGFENIQYF,TGTGCCAGCTCACCCACGATACGGGGGGGTTTCGAAAACATTCAGTACTTC
NA,TRBJ1-4,NA,TRBV7-9,CASSLGDSINEKLFF,TGTGCCAGCAGCTTAGGGGACTCGATAAATGAAAAACTGTTTTTT
NA,TRBJ1-3,NA,TRBV12-3/TRBV12-4,CASSLVSGYTSGNTIYF,TGTGCCAGCAGTTTAGTTTCAGGATACACCTCTGGAAACACCATATATTTT
NA,TRBJ2-7,NA,TRBV29-1,CSVVGYEQYF,TGCAGCGTTGTAGGGTACGAGCAGTACTTC
NA,TRBJ1-1,NA,TRBV11-2,CASSPWEGEAFF,TGTGCCAGCAGCCCCTGGGAGGGGGAAGCTTTCTTT
NA,TRBJ1-5,few,TRBV5-5,CASSLVGGGQPQHF,TGTGCCAGCAGCTTGGTGGGGGGCGGTCAGCCCCAGCATTTT
NA,TRBJ2-3,few,TRBV6-2/TRBV6-3,CASSWVQGDTQYF,TGTGCCAGCAGTTGGGTTCAGGGTGATACGCAGTATTTT
TRBD1,TRBJ1-4,few,TRBV7-9,CASSSTGTVNEKLFF,TGTGCCAGCAGCTCGACCGGGACAGTTAATGAAAAACTGTTTTTT
NA,TRBJ1-2,NA,TRBV29-1,CSVDADRTHGYTF,TGCAGCGTTGATGCCGACAGGACTCACGGCTACACCTTC
NA,TRBJ1-1,NA,TRBV12-3/TRBV12-4,CASSPQGRTEAFF,TGTGCCAGCAGTCCTCAGGGGCGGACTGAAGCTTTCTTT
NA,TRBJ2-7,few,TRBV9,CASSSRDSNHEQYF,TGTGCCAGCAGCTCCCGGGACTCCAACCACGAGCAGTACTTC
NA,TRBJ1-1,few,TRBV7-9,CASSLTVQNTEAFF,TGTGCCAGCAGCTTAACAGTTCAGAACACTGAAGCTTTCTTT
NA,TRBJ1-6,NA,TRBV7-2,CASSLGTNQNSPLHF,TGTGCCAGCAGCTTAGGGACAAATCAAAATTCACCCCTCCACTTT
NA,TRBJ1-5,NA,TRBV5-6,CASSLDGNNQPQHF,TGTGCCAGCAGCTTGGACGGAAACAATCAGCCCCAGCATTTT
NA,TRBJ2-5,medium-sized,TRBV4-2,CASSQDSRGETQYF,TGTGCCAGCAGCCAAGATAGCAGGGGTGAGACCCAGTACTTC
NA,TRBJ2-3,few,TRBV3-1,CASSQVGRTGQYF,TGTGCCAGCAGCCAAGTAGGAAGGACTGGCCAGTATTTT
TRBD2,TRBJ2-5,NA,TRBV20-1,CSARGLAGGPETQYF,TGCAGTGCTAGGGGACTAGCGGGGGGGCCGGAGACCCAGTACTTC
NA,TRBJ2-7,NA,TRBV5-8,CASSLEEGYEQYF,TGTGCCAGCAGCTTGGAGGAGGGCTACGAGCAGTACTTC
NA,TRBJ2-1,few,TRBV2,CASSGGSSYNEQFF,TGTGCCAGCAGTGGGGGGAGCTCCTACAATGAGCAGTTCTTC
NA,TRBJ2-7,NA,TRBV12-3/TRBV12-4,CASNRQGVYEQYF,TGTGCCAGCAATCGGCAGGGTGTCTACGAGCAGTACTTC
NA,TRBJ1-6,NA,TRBV7-9,CASSSGVVDSPLHF,TGTGCCAGCAGCTCCGGGGTCGTCGATTCACCCCTCCACTTT
NA,TRBJ1-5,few,TRBV12-3/TRBV12-4,CASSLRNQPQHF,TGTGCCAGCAGTTTAAGGAATCAGCCCCAGCATTTT
NA,TRBJ2-7,few,TRBV6-5,CASSPRLRGSYEQYF,TGTGCCAGCAGCCCCCGACTTCGGGGATCCTACGAGCAGTACTTC